This TCR beta chain appears in the sequencing data of a study of blood T cell repertoires in COVID-19. Across the study: Italy, Spain and the United States were the sources of the convalescent and acute COVID-19 samples. PBMCs, B-cell-depleted T cells, or T cells were the source of the cDNA or gDNA that made up the material.

Authors' processing steps: For nucleated cells, counts were estimated from reference gene primer amplification. The table came from immunoSEQ multiplex PCR; TCRdb's copy has only in-frame clones and leaves some out. V and J calls and clone size come straight from that table; D and trimming were deduced from the DNA. The table lists fewer than 300,000 clones, over 75% of them singletons, with 0.95% to 1.3% in the top ten. The length of the CDR3 is 17 residues. V was clipped by 5 bases and J by 0 bases, with 19 bases between them. CDR1 is MNHEY and CDR2 is SVGEGT in the germline V gene. Everyone who took part was roughly 18 to 89 years old, and they came from 20 to 25 US areas.

The sequence derives from a woman aged 25 to 39 who had recovered from COVID-19. Sequencing was done on a sample of PBMCs or T cells enriched from blood (not recorded which). The rearrangement links TRBV6-2 or TRBV6-3 to TRBJ1-1; unclear D gene. The CDR3 region is CASSPVWSRTLNTEAFF. The CDR3 coding sequence is TGTGCCAGCAGTCCCGTTTGGTCACGCACTCTGAACACTGAAGCTTTCTTT.